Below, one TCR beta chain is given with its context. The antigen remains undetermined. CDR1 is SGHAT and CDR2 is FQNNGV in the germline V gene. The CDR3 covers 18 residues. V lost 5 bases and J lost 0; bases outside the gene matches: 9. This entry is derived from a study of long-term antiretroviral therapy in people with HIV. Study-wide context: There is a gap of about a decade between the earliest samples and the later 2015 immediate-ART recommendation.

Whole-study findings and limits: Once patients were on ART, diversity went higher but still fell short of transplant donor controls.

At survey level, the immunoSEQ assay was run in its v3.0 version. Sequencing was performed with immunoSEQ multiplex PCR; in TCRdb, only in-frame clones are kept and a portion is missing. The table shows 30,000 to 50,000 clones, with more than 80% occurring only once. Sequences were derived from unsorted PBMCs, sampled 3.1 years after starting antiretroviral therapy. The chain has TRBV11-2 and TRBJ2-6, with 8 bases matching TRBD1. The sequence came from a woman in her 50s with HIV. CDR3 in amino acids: CASSRGQGGVSGANVLTF. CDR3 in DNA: TGTGCCAGCAGCCGAGGACAGGGTGGGGTCTCTGGGGCCAACGTCCTGACTTTC.